These 5 T cell receptor beta chains share one sample of origin, sequenced in a study of blood T cell repertoires in COVID-19 (dated by TCRdb to between 2020 and 2021). Preparation of the library involved the immunoSEQ multiplex PCR assay. Imported from immuneACCESS, the table was reduced by TCRdb to in-frame sequences with V and J called. These copies leave out some clones; in studies compared against another copy, an unresolved V gene accounts for under half, and the cause of the remainder is not known. Within this sample are fewer than 200,000 clones, with around four fifths of them counted one time only. The ten most abundant clones make up 2.8% of the sample. Sequencing was done on a sample of peripheral blood. The receptors originated from a man aged 70-80 years with acute or convalescent COVID-19.

The CDR3: CASSLGRTGAYEQYF. The DNA of the CDR3 is TGCGCCAGCAGCTTGGGGCGGACAGGGGCGTACGAGCAGTACTTC. The J gene is TRBJ2-7, the V gene TRBV5-1; 9 bases align to TRBD1. Germline CDR1 and CDR2: SGHRS and YFSETQ. The CDR3 extends over 15 amino acids. V trimming: 0 bases; J trimming: 4 bases; junction bases outside the gene matches: 5.

The V call is TRBV4-3, the J call TRBJ2-1, with D perhaps TRBD2 (6 bases). Germline CDR1 is LGHNA and CDR2 is YSLEER. The length of the CDR3 is 13 residues. The germline V and J ends were trimmed by 4 bases and 9 bases, with 13 bases remaining between them. CDR3 bases: TGCGCCAGCAGCCTTTTTGTGGAGGGTGAGCAGTTCTTC. This sequence encodes CASSLFVEGEQFF.

In the case of this clone: A junction boundary mismatches the germline segment, possibly from a read error. The sample holds other DNA sequences that translate to the same CDR3. The V call is TRBV18, the J call TRBJ2-7; no firm D call. This CDR3 comprises 14 residues. Germline values: CDR1 KGHSH, CDR2 LQKENI. DNA for the CDR3: TGTGCCAGCTCACTCTCTTCCGACATCTACGAGCAGTATTTC. This encodes CASSLSSDIYEQYF.

This clone appeared a single time. The V gene is TRBV24-1, the J gene TRBJ2-2; possible D gene TRBD1, 5 bases. The V end was cut by 1 base, the J end by 3 bases, with 11 bases between. The CDR3 contains 16 residues. CDR1 and CDR2 (germline): KGHDR, SFDVKD. CDR3 coding DNA: TGTGCCACCAGTGATTTAGGCGGACACTACACCGGGGAGCTGTTTTTT. Protein sequence: CATSDLGGHYTGELFF.

The chain combines TRBV27 with TRBJ2-7; TRBD1 is a possible D gene (6 bases). Trimming stripped 6 bases from V and 0 bases from J, with 15 bases between. The CDR3 is made up of 15 amino acids. Looked up from germline, CDR1 is MNHEY and CDR2 is SMNVEV (reference sequence). DNA for the CDR3: TGTGCCAGCAGGGACCAGGGGCTCCCCTCCTACGAGCAGTACTTC. Its translation is CASRDQGLPSYEQYF.